This T cell receptor beta chain was profiled in a study of blood T cell repertoires in COVID-19. Looking at the study overall: There were acute and convalescent COVID-19 samples, and they came from the United States, Italy and Spain. The analysed material was cDNA or gDNA that came from T cells, B-cell-depleted T cells, or PBMCs.

How the authors handled the data: Reference gene primer amplification gave estimated nucleated cell counts. Profiled with immunoSEQ multiplex PCR; TCRdb holds only in-frame clones, not every one. The DNA gave D and trimming, while V, J and clone size come from that table. The sample lists under 150,000 clones, about 85% occurring once. The CDR3 runs 19 residues. CDR1 is LGHDT and CDR2 is YNNKEL in the germline V gene (reference sequence). The ends lost 1 base at V and 1 base at J; junction bases unmatched: 12. Sequenced material: peripheral blood. The source of this sequence is a man aged 45 to 65 with acute or convalescent COVID-19. The chain joins TRBV3-1 (or the pseudogene TRBV3-2) to TRBJ2-3; 9 nucleotides agree with TRBD2. The chain's CDR3 is CASSQGLSLAGKGTDTQYF. The CDR3 coding sequence is TGTGCCAGCAGCCAAGGTTTGAGCCTAGCGGGGAAGGGCACAGATACGCAGTATTTT.